These 18 T cell receptor beta chains were sequenced from one sample in a study of T-cell memory formation after mild COVID-19. MiXCR, run by TCRdb on the 5' RACE reads, gives a single entry per CDR3 protein. The data contain 120,000 or so distinct CDR3 sequences, 15% to 20% of them singletons. The sequencing input was PBMCs or a T cell subset sorted from them (not recorded which). These receptors all stem from a man between 18 and 29 years old who had mild COVID-19 (a few samples of this study predate the infection). Cell type and time point are not known.

The sample holds a few counts of this clonotype. The rearrangement links TRBV7-2 to TRBJ2-1; D call uncertain. Germline V gene data show CDR1 as SGHTA and CDR2 as FQGNSA. CDR3 length: 16 residues. V lost 3 bases and J lost 7, with 19 bases in between. The CDR3 sequence: CASSFYKRSGRNEQFF. CDR3 nucleotides: TGTGCCAGCAGCTTCTATAAGAGGAGTGGTCGGAATGAGCAGTTCTTC.

The genes are TRBV7-8 and TRBJ2-3; unclear D gene. In germline, CDR1 is SGHVS, CDR2 FQNEAQ. The ends were cut back, 1 base at V and 0 bases at J, with 11 bases in the middle. The CDR3 runs 16 residues. CDR3 coding DNA: TGTGCCAGCAGCTTAGTAGCCAGGTCGAGCACAGATACGCAGTATTTT. Its protein product is CASSLVARSSTDTQYF.

There are a few counts of this clonotype. J is TRBJ2-1 and V is TRBV4-3; no clear D. The germline V gene has CDR1 LGHNA and CDR2 YSLEER. The CDR3 contains 14 residues. Trimming shortened V by 1 base and J by 6 bases, and 10 bases separated the two germline ends. The CDR3, as DNA: TGCGCCAGCAGCCAAGGGGGTGTCTCCAATGAGCAGTTCTTC. It specifies CASSQGGVSNEQFF.

Notes on this clonotype: A much larger clone differs by one base, so this may be a read error. The rearrangement uses TRBV5-1 and TRBJ2-3; TRBD2 aligns across 7 bases. V dropped 3 bases and J dropped 3; count of bases not matched to a gene: 1. Germline V gives CDR1 SGHRS, CDR2 YFSETQ. This CDR3 contains 13 residues. This chain's CDR3 is CASSWEGTDTQYF. The CDR3 bases are TGCGCCAGCAGCTGGGAGGGGACAGATACGCAGTATTTT.

The chain uses TRBV6-5 and TRBJ2-7, with D maybe TRBD2 (5 bases). Germline V gene sequence: CDR1 MNHEY, CDR2 SVGAGI. The CDR3 contains 14 residues. Between the trimmed V and J ends, which lost 10 bases and 4 bases, there was a span of 20 bases. CDR3 in DNA: TGTGCCACCCTGACGGTCCGGGGAACTTACGAGCAGTACGTC. Translated, it gives CATLTVRGTYEQYV.

The chain employs TRBV5-1 and TRBJ1-2; TRBD1 matches at 11 bases. CDR3 length equals 15 residues. Germline V gene lookup returns CDR1 SGHRS and CDR2 YFSETQ. V was clipped by 3 bases and J by 4 bases; unmatched bases: 5. The CDR3 loop reads CASSSGQGDFYGYTF. The CDR3 DNA reads TGCGCCAGCAGCTCGGGACAGGGGGATTTCTATGGCTACACCTTC.

This clonotype was seen repeatedly, ten times or more. V gene TRBV12-3 or TRBV12-4 combines with J gene TRBJ2-7; possibly TRBD2 for D (7 bases). This CDR3 comprises 15 residues. Trimming pared 4 bases from V and 3 bases from J, leaving 16 bases between. The CDR3 DNA follows: TGTGCCAGCAGTTCCTATGGCGGGGGCGGCTACGAGCAGTACTTC. It specifies CASSSYGGGGYEQYF.

This clonotype came up many times. The rearrangement uses TRBV5-4 and TRBJ2-7; no clear D gene. The CDR3 length is 13 residues. The germline V and J ends were trimmed by 3 bases and 3 bases, with 10 bases remaining between them. Germline values: CDR1 SGHNT, CDR2 YYREEE (reference sequence). CDR3 bases: TGTGCCAGCAGCTCTGAGGCTAGCTACGAGCAGTACGTC. Encoded protein: CASSSEASYEQYV.

V gene TRBV29-1 combines with J gene TRBJ1-1; D is possibly TRBD1 (6 bases). The CDR3 totals 14 residues. The V gene lost 4 bases and the J gene lost 6 bases, with 18 bases spanning the gap. Germline V gene lookup returns CDR1 SQVTM and CDR2 ANQGSEA. CDR3 in DNA: TGCAGCGTTGTACCAGGGGCGGGCAGCGCTGAAGCTTTCTTT. Its translation is CSVVPGAGSAEAFF.

Points on this clonotype: Germline and junction disagree at one end, which may indicate a read error. The chain links TRBV27 to TRBJ2-2; 7 bases agree with TRBD2. Germline CDR1 and CDR2: MNHEY and SMNVEV (reference sequence). The CDR3 contains 13 residues. CDR3 DNA sequence: TGTGCTTCAGCAGCGGGGAACACCAGGGAGCTGTTTTTT. Its protein product is CASAAGNTRELFF.

This clonotype has a handful of counts. The CDR3 sequence: CASSYSNPSGKAFF. The CDR3 nucleotides are TGTGCCAGCAGTTACTCGAACCCCTCGGGAAAAGCTTTCTTT. V and J are TRBV6-2 or TRBV6-3 and TRBJ1-1; unclear D gene. Germline CDR1 is MNHEY and CDR2 is SVGEGT. CDR3 size: 14 residues. The V and J ends lost 0 bases and 9 bases respectively, with 14 bases between them.

This clonotype was counted a few times. V usage is TRBV6-5 and J usage is TRBJ2-3, with TRBD1 matching over 9 bases. CDR1 is MNHEY and CDR2 is SVGAGI in the germline V gene. The CDR3 is 16 residues long. The V segment lost 6 bases and the J segment 2 bases; nucleotides outside the gene matches: 9. CDR3 coding DNA: TGTGCCAGCAGCAGGACAGGGGTCACCCTCACAGATACGCAGTATTTT. This sequence encodes CASSRTGVTLTDTQYF.

This clonotype occurred a few times. The chain is built from TRBV11-3 and TRBJ2-2; 9 positions match TRBD2. CDR3 length equals 13 residues. Trimming cost V 9 bases and J 7 bases; bases outside gene matches: 6. CDR1 and CDR2 from the germline V gene are SGHNT and YENEEA. CDR3 DNA: TGTGCCAGTTCGCGGGGGGGACGCGGGGAGCTGTTTTTT. This sequence encodes CASSRGGRGELFF.

The rearrangement links TRBV5-1 to TRBJ2-1; TRBD2 matches 8 bases. The CDR3 consists of 13 residues. Losses at the gene ends were 2 bases for V and 9 bases for J; bases not matched to a gene: 4. Germline V gene lookup returns CDR1 SGHRS and CDR2 YFSETQ. This CDR3 is CASSFEGTSEQFF. The CDR3 nucleotides read TGCGCCAGCAGCTTCGAGGGGACTAGTGAGCAGTTCTTC.

This chain connects TRBV4-2 to TRBJ1-4; D is possibly TRBD1 (6 bases). The CDR3 totals 16 residues. V lost 4 bases and J lost 8, with 20 bases in between. Germline loops: CDR1 LGHNA, CDR2 YNFKEQ. The CDR3 nucleotides are TGTGCCAGCAGCCCCTCCGTGACAGGCCCGAGGGAAAAACTGTTTTTT. This encodes CASSPSVTGPREKLFF.

The chain uses TRBV12-3 or TRBV12-4 and TRBJ1-4; no clear D gene. V was cut by 4 bases and J by 6 bases, with 12 bases left in between. This CDR3 comprises 14 residues. The CDR3 protein is CASSSGPADEKLFF. CDR3 bases: TGTGCCAGCAGTTCAGGCCCAGCGGATGAAAAACTGTTTTTT.

This clonotype was found a few times. The rearrangement joins TRBV9 to TRBJ1-4; D is possibly TRBD1 (6 bases). This CDR3 spans 14 amino acids. Trimming stripped 0 bases from V and 10 bases from J, with 13 bases between. Looked up from germline, CDR1 is SGDLS and CDR2 is YYNGEE. The CDR3 region is CASSVERDTGKLFF. CDR3 DNA sequence: TGTGCCAGCAGCGTAGAGAGGGACACAGGAAAACTGTTTTTT.

The chain joins TRBV4-3 to TRBJ2-4, with a possible D match to TRBD1 (6 bases). The CDR3 extends over 17 amino acids. The V gene lost 1 base and the J gene lost 1 base, with 14 bases spanning the gap. The germline CDR1 and CDR2 sequences are LGHNA and YSLEER. The CDR3 reads CASSQAWGPGAKNIQYF. Here the CDR3 DNA reads TGCGCCAGCAGCCAAGCTTGGGGGCCGGGGGCCAAAAACATTCAGTACTTC.